Below are 10 T cell receptor beta chains sequenced from a single sample in a study of blood T cells in healthy people across ages. Together with a sample-barcoded 5' primer, a J-beta primer mix was included in a second PCR lasting about 7 to 11 cycles. TCRdb processed the 5' RACE reads anew with MiXCR; each CDR3 protein has one entry. The sample includes around 1.5 million distinct CDR3 sequences, 42% seen only once; the top ten take 7.9%. What was sequenced was blood. These receptors were collected from a woman aged 18-30 years in good health.

This clonotype was observed a handful of times. The chain carries TRBV2 and TRBJ2-5; 7 nucleotides align to TRBD1. This CDR3 contains 13 residues. In germline, CDR1 is SNHLY, CDR2 FYNNEI. J lost 5 bases, V lost 7 bases, and 7 bases had no gene match. In DNA form, the CDR3 reads TGTGCCAGCAAACAGGGGTCAGGGGAGACCCAGTACTTC. Translating it yields CASKQGSGETQYF.

The chain links TRBV2 to TRBJ2-1, with D unclear. The CDR3 contains 14 residues. V was pared by 4 bases and J by 13 bases, with 20 bases between. Per germline, CDR1 SNHLY and CDR2 FYNNEI. The CDR3 region has the DNA TGTGCCAGCAGTGTTGGTGTTCCTCAAGAGACCCAGTTCTTC. Protein product: CASSVGVPQETQFF.

This rearrangement joins TRBV20-1 to TRBJ1-5, with 7 nucleotides matching TRBD1. This CDR3 has 15 amino acids. The J segment lost 2 bases and the V segment lost 1 base, leaving 5 bases of the junction unmatched. Looked up from germline, CDR1 is DFQATT and CDR2 is SNEGSKA (reference sequence). The CDR3 reads CSARVQGIGNQPQHF. The DNA of the CDR3 is TGCAGTGCTAGAGTACAGGGGATAGGCAATCAGCCCCAGCATTTT.

J is TRBJ1-4 and V is TRBV20-1; 7 nucleotides match TRBD1. V shed 5 bases and J 8 bases; nucleotides not matched to a gene: 5. The CDR3 has 12 residues. Germline CDR1 reads DFQATT; CDR2 reads SNEGSKA (reference sequence). CDR3 loop: CSAVSGGEKLFF. DNA for the CDR3: TGCAGTGCTGTCTCAGGGGGAGAAAAACTGTTTTTT.

As regards this clonotype: One end of the junction does not line up with germline, which may come from a read error. The genes are TRBV9 and TRBJ2-1; D possibly corresponds to TRBD2 (6 bases). This CDR3 is 13 amino acids long. CDR1 is SGDLS, CDR2 YYNGEE, per germline. CDR3: CASRRDFYNEQFF. CDR3 nucleotide sequence: TGCGCCAGCCGCCGGGACTTCTACAATGAGCAGTTCTTC.

This clonotype was counted a few times. The V gene is TRBV13, the J gene TRBJ2-3, with TRBD2 matching 15 bases. Germline V gene lookup returns CDR1 PRHDT and CDR2 FYEKMQ (reference sequence). The CDR3 has 15 residues. The V and J ends lost 5 bases and 10 bases, in that order; junction bases with no gene match: 7. The CDR3 sequence is CASSGRGLAGGAQYF. CDR3 bases: TGTGCCAGCAGCGGACGTGGACTAGCGGGGGGGGCGCAGTATTTT.

The CDR3 DNA reads as TGTGCCAGCACCGAGGGGCAGACCTACACCTTC. This sequence encodes CASTEGQTYTF. V gene TRBV2 combines with J gene TRBJ1-2; possibly TRBD1 for D (5 bases). Germline V CDR1 and CDR2: SNHLY, FYNNEI. V was shortened by 7 bases and J by 10 bases, with 13 bases between the two germline ends. CDR3 length: 11 amino acids.

The chain uses TRBV6-2 or TRBV6-3 and TRBJ1-2; D is undetermined. The V end lost 0 bases, the J end lost 3 bases, and 23 bases lay between the germline ends. Germline V lookup: CDR1 MNHEY, CDR2 SVGEGT. CDR3 size: 19 residues. The chain's CDR3 is CASSYSGGTSSFIDYGYTF. CDR3 nucleotide sequence: TGTGCCAGCAGTTACTCGGGCGGCACCAGCTCATTCATCGACTATGGCTACACCTTC.

The chain combines TRBV6-1 with TRBJ1-2; possibly TRBD1 for D (5 bases). V shed 1 base and J shed 5 bases, with 11 bases lying between them. Germline V lookup: CDR1 MNHNS, CDR2 SASEGT. This CDR3 contains 14 residues. In DNA, the CDR3 is TGTGCCAGCAGTGAAGACGGGACGGTTTATGGCTACACCTTC. It codes for CASSEDGTVYGYTF.

The genes are TRBV20-1 and TRBJ2-3; 7 nucleotides match TRBD1. V was clipped by 6 bases and J by 4 bases; unmatched bases: 10. The length of the CDR3 is 14 residues. CDR1 is DFQATT and CDR2 is SNEGSKA in the germline V gene (reference sequence). As DNA, the CDR3 is TGCAGTGCCCCCACCCGACAGGGATCAGATACGCAGTATTTT. Protein sequence: CSAPTRQGSDTQYF.